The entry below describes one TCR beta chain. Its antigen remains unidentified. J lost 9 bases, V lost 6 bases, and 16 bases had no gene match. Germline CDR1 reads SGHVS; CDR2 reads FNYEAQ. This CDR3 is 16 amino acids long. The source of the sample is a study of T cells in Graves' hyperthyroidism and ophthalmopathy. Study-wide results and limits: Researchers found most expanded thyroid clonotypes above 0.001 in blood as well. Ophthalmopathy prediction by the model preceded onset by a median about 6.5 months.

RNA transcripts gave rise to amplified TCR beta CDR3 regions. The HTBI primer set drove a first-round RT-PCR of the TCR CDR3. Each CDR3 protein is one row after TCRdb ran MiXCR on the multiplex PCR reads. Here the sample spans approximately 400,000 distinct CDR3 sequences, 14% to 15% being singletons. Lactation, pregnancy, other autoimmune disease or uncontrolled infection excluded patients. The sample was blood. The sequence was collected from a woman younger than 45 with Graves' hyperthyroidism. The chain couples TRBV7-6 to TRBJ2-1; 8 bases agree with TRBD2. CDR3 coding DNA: TGTGCCAGCAGTCCACTAGCGGTAAGGCTATGGGCTGAGCAGTTCTTC. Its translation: CASSPLAVRLWAEQFF.